Below, one T cell receptor (beta chain) is given with its context. Its antigen is unknown. Germline-derived CDR1 and CDR2 are SGHNT and YYREEE (reference sequence). V lost 3 bases and J lost 2; bases outside the gene matches: 3. The CDR3 loop spans 15 amino acids. This specimen belongs to a study of T cell responses to AZD1222 COVID-19 vaccine. The data were produced by immunoSEQ multiplex PCR, yet TCRdb's version contains in-frame clones alone and is incomplete. The data show about 120,000 clones, approximately 87% seen once. Study-wide results and caveats: Compared with day 0, the breadth and depth of the Spike-specific TCR repertoire rose significantly after two doses of AZD1222.

The receptor comes from an adult in good health. The specimen was peripheral blood, collected on day 0 of AZD1222 vaccination. The V and J genes are TRBV5-4 and TRBJ2-5; the match to TRBD2 covers 11 bases. CDR3: CASSSGLAAQETQYF. The CDR3 bases are TGTGCCAGCAGCTCGGGACTAGCGGCGCAAGAGACCCAGTACTTC.